Listed here is a single T cell receptor beta chain. The data originate from a study of blood T cell repertoires in COVID-19. Study details: The United States, Italy and Spain supplied acute and convalescent COVID-19 samples. In each case, the material was cDNA or gDNA derived from T cells, B-cell-depleted T cells, or PBMCs.

In the original workflow: Amplifying reference gene primers gave estimates of nucleated cell counts. Here immunoSEQ multiplex PCR was the method, and the copy in TCRdb shows in-frame clones only, minus some. V, J and clone size are those of that table, while D and trimming were read from the DNA. Among 90,000 to 120,000 clones listed, around 82% were seen once. The sequenced sample was peripheral blood. The origin of this receptor is a man in his fifties or sixties with acute or convalescent COVID-19.

The CDR3, as DNA: TGCGCCAGCAGCTTGGGAAACAGCGGGAGCACAGATACGCAGTATTTT. Encoded protein: CASSLGNSGSTDTQYF. The chain has TRBV5-1 and TRBJ2-3, with D tentatively TRBD2 (6 bases). There are 16 residues in the CDR3. In germline, CDR1 is SGHRS, CDR2 YFSETQ. The V gene lost 0 bases and the J gene lost 0 bases, with 11 bases spanning the gap.